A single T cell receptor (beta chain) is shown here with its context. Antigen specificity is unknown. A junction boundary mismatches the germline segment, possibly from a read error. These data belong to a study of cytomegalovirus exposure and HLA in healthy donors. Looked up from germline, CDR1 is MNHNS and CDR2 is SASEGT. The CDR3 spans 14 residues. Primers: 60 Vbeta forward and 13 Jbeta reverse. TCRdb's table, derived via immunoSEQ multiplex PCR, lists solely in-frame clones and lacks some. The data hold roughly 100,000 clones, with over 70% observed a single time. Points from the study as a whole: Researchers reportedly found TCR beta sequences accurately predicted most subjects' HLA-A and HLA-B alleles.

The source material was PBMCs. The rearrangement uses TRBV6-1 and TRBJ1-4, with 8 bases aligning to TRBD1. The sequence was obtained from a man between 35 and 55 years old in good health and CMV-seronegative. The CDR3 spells CASSEGTGNVKLFF. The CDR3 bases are TGTGCCAGCAGTGAAGGGACAGGGAATGTAAAACTGTTTTTT.